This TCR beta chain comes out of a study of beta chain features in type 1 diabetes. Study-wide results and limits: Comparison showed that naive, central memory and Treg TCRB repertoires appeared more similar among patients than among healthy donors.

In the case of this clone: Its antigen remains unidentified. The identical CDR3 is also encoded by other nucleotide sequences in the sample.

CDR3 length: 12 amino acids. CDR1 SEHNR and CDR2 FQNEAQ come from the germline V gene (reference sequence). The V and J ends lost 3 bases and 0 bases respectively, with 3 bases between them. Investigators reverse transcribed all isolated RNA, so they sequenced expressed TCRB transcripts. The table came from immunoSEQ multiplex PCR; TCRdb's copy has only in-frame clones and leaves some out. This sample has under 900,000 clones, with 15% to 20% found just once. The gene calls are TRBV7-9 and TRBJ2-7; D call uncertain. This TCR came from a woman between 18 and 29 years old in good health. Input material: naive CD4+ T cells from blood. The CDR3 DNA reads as TGTGCCAGCAGCTTTAGCTCCTACGAGCAGTACTTC. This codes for CASSFSSYEQYF.